This record looks at one TCR beta chain sequence and its context. Its antigen is currently unknown. The data are from a study of Ad26.COV2.S vaccination and SARS-CoV-2 variants. Study summary: Within the COV1001 Ad26.COV2.S trial arm, the donor was enrolled. Study-wide results and caveats: It was vaccine recipients, not placebo recipients, who had the higher spike-specific TCR breadth.

Treatment here: roughly 18 received Ad26.COV2.S at low or high dose, single or two shots; about 5 received placebo; per-sample allocation not given. Sampling was performed 63 days after the first vaccine or placebo injection. Recruitment in Boston yielded a donor of adult age, 18-55 years. CDR1 MDHEN and CDR2 SYDVKM come from the germline V gene. This CDR3 is 13 amino acids long. V was pared by 7 bases and J by 4 bases, with 2 bases of the junction left unmatched. Clones were read by immunoSEQ multiplex PCR, and TCRdb kept only the in-frame ones, dropping some. This sample carries fewer than 500,000 clones, 90% of them seen once, and the ten largest clones take 12%.

This TCR was sampled from a person aged 18-60 years who received the Ad26.COV2.S COVID-19 vaccine or a placebo. The material was peripheral blood, obtained in a trial of Ad26.COV2.S vaccine versus placebo. The V call is TRBV28, the J call TRBJ2-7; TRBD2 matches at 12 bases. In DNA form, the CDR3 reads TGTGCCAGCACTGGGACTAGCGGGTACGAGCAGTACTTC. Translated, it gives CASTGTSGYEQYF.